This TCR beta chain appears in the sequencing data of a study of T cells after yellow fever vaccination. For this clonotype: Its cognate antigen is unknown.

The CDR3 extends over 14 amino acids. Germline values: CDR1 SGHTA, CDR2 FQGTGA. The V end lost 5 bases, the J end lost 3 bases, and 13 bases lay between the germline ends. Study-wide findings and caveats: At less than 97% for CD4 and approximately 89% for CD8, most primary-vaccination clones showed up again after the booster. The secondary response was weaker but peaked faster, day 5 versus 15.

A 5'RACE template-switching step, the method used to make TCR cDNA, added a universal primer site and UMIs. TCRdb redid the calling of the 5' RACE reads with MiXCR, one entry per CDR3 protein. This sample has approximately 510,000 distinct CDR3 sequences, with less than 25% found just once. This sample comprised PBMCs, obtained 21 days after the first yellow fever vaccination. The genes are TRBV7-3 and TRBJ1-1; D possibly corresponds to TRBD1 (6 bases). The clonotype originates from a man younger than 30 who received the YFV17D yellow fever vaccine. In nucleotides, the CDR3 is TGTGCCAGCAGCCCTTCCGGGGGGCACACTGAAGCTTTCTTT. It specifies CASSPSGGHTEAFF.